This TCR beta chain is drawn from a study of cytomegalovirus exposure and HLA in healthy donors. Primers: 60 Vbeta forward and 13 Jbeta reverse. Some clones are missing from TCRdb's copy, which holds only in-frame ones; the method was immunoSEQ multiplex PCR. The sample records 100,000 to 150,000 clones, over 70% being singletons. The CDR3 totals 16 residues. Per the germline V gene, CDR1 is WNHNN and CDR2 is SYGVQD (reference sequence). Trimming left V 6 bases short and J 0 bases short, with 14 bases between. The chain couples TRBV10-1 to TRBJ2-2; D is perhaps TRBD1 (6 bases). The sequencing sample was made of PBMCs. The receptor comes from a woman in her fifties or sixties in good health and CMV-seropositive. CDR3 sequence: CASSFQGFPNTGELFF. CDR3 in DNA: TGCGCCAGCAGCTTTCAGGGGTTCCCGAACACCGGGGAGCTGTTTTTT.